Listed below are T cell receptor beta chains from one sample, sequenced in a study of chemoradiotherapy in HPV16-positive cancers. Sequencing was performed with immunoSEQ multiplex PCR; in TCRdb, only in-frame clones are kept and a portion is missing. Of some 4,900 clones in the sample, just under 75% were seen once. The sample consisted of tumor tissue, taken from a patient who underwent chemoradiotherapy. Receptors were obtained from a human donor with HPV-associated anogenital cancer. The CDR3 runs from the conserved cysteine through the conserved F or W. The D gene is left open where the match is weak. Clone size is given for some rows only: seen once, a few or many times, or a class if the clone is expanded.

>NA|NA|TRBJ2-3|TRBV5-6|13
TGTGCCAGCCGGGACAAGGATGGCACAGCGCAGTATTTT
CASRDKDGTAQYF
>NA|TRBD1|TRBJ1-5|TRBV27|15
TGTGCCAGCAGTTTGATGGGACAGGGAGGACAGCCCCAGCATTTT
CASSLMGQGGQPQHF
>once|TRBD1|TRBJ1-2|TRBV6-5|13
TGTGCCAGCAGAGGGGACAGGGAGTCTGGCTACACCTTC
CASRGDRESGYTF
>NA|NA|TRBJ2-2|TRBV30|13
TGTGCCTGGGCCCAAACATTCACCGGGGAGCTGTTTTTT
CAWAQTFTGELFF
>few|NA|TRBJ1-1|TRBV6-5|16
TGTGCCAGCAGTTACCAAAAAGCCGACAGGAACACTGAAGCTTTCTTT
CASSYQKADRNTEAFF
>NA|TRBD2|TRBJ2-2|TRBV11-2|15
TGTGCCAGCAGCTTCATAGCGGGAAACACCGGGGAGCTGTTTTTT
CASSFIAGNTGELFF
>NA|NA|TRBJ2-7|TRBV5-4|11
TGTGCCAGCAGCTTAGATCGCGAGCAGTACTTC
CASSLDREQYF
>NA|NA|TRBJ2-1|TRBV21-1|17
NA
CASSKVGSGSSYNEQFF
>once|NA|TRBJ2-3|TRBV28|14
TGTGCCAGCAGTGGCGGTTTTGGGGAAGATACGCAGTATTTT
CASSGGFGEDTQYF
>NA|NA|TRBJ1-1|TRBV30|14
TGTGCCTGGAGTGTAGGGGTAGGCGACACTGAAGCTTTCTTT
CAWSVGVGDTEAFF
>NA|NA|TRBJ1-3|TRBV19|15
TGTGCCAGTAGTATCTCGGGAATGTCTGGAAACACCATATATTTT
CASSISGMSGNTIYF
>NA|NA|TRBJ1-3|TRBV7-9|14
TGTGCCAGCAGTTTCGGGTCGGATGGAAACACCATATATTTT
CASSFGSDGNTIYF
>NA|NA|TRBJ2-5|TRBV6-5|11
TGTGCCAGCATCCAAGAGGAGACCCAGTACTTC
CASIQEETQYF
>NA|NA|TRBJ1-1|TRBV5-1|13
TGCGCCAGCAGCTTTGAAGGCCGCGGTGAAGCTTTCTTT
CASSFEGRGEAFF
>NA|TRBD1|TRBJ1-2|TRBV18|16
TGTGCCAGCTCACCCTCGGGGACAGGGGGCGCGGGCGGCTACACCTTC
CASSPSGTGGAGGYTF
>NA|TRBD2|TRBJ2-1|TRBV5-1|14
TGCGCCAGCACCTGGGCTAGCGGGAAGAATGAGCAGTTCTTC
CASTWASGKNEQFF
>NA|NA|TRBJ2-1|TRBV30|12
TGTGCCTGGAGCGCCCCCGGGGGTGAGCAGTTCTTC
CAWSAPGGEQFF
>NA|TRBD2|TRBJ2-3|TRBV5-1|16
TGCGCCAGCAGCTCCTTAGCGGGAGCGGGCACAGATACGCAGTATTTT
CASSSLAGAGTDTQYF
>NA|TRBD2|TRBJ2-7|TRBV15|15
TGTGCCACCAGCAGTGGGACTAGCGGGAGCTACGAGCAGTACTTC
CATSSGTSGSYEQYF
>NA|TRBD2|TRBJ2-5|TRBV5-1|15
TGCGCCAGCAGCCAGGGACTAGTTGCGGGAGAGACCCAGTACTTC
CASSQGLVAGETQYF
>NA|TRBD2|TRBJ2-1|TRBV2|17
TGTGCCAGCAGTGAAGCGCGGGGACTAGCGGGAGGGCATGAGCAGTTCTTC
CASSEARGLAGGHEQFF
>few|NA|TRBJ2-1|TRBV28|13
TGTGCCAGCAGTTTATCAAACCGCGATGAGCAGTTCTTC
CASSLSNRDEQFF